A single sample gave rise to the 30 T cell receptor beta chains below, sequenced in a study of cytotoxic CD8 clonotypes in ibrutinib-treated CLL. The assay was immunoSEQ multiplex PCR, and TCRdb's table has in-frame clones only and misses some. This repertoire shows roughly 28,000 clones, over 75% found once; its top ten account for 6.5% to 8%. Sequences were derived from PBMCs, sampled after 24 months of ibrutinib treatment. These receptors originate from a human donor with chronic lymphocytic leukemia.

V is TRBV5-1 and J is TRBJ1-2, with D unresolved. Germline V gene sequence: CDR1 SGHRS, CDR2 YFSETQ. This CDR3 contains 13 residues. The V end lost 2 bases, the J end lost 4 bases, and 9 bases lay between the germline ends. CDR3 DNA sequence: TGCGCCAGCAGCTTAGTGAAGAGCTATGGCTACACCTTC. As protein: CASSLVKSYGYTF.

This clone is a singleton in its sample. The chain uses TRBV19 and TRBJ2-5; the D gene is possibly TRBD1 (5 bases). The CDR3 is 14 residues long. V shed 5 bases and J shed 5 bases, with 15 bases lying between them. Germline V gene lookup returns CDR1 LNHDA and CDR2 SQIVND (reference sequence). The CDR3 loop is CASSVTARLETQYF. For the CDR3, the DNA is TGTGCCAGTAGTGTGACAGCGCGGCTGGAGACCCAGTACTTC. The full variable domain, in which reference TRBV19 and TRBJ2-5 provide the parts outside the CDR3, is DGGITQSPKYLFRKEGQNVTLSCEQNLNHDAMYWYRQDPGQGLRLIYYSQIVNDFQKGDIAEGYSVSREKKESFPLTVTSAQKNPTAFYLCASSVTARLETQYFGPGTRLLVL.

As concerns this clone: Mismatch with germline at one junction end may stem from a read error. This chain joins TRBV7-7 and TRBJ2-3; 8 bases fit TRBD2. The CDR3 extends over 17 amino acids. Germline CDR1 and CDR2: SSHAT and FNYEAQ (reference sequence). CDR3 DNA: TGTGCTAGCAGCCCATCCCGACATCTAGCGGGCTGGGATACGCAGTATTTT. It is translated as CASSPSRHLAGWDTQYF.

The chain couples TRBV10-3 to TRBJ2-5, with 10 bases lining up with TRBD2. CDR1 and CDR2 (germline): ENHRY, SYGVKD. Losses at the gene ends were 10 bases for V and 2 bases for J; bases not matched to a gene: 7. The CDR3 has 14 amino acids. CDR3 region: CATLAGGIQETQYF. Written as DNA, the CDR3 is TGTGCCACCTTAGCGGGGGGCATACAAGAGACCCAGTACTTC.

This clone was counted between two and nine times. The genes are TRBV9 and TRBJ1-1, with D tentatively TRBD1 (6 bases). Germline values: CDR1 SGDLS, CDR2 YYNGEE. Trimming removed 0 bases at V and 0 bases at J, with 9 bases between. The CDR3 sequence is 15 residues long. For the CDR3, the DNA is TGTGCCAGCAGCGTAGGACAGGCTGTGAACACTGAAGCTTTCTTT. The encoded protein is CASSVGQAVNTEAFF.

The rearrangement uses TRBV18 and TRBJ1-2; the D is unclear. V dropped 6 bases and J dropped 7 bases, with 15 bases sitting between them. The germline gives CDR1 KGHSH, CDR2 LQKENI. This CDR3 has 13 amino acids. This CDR3 reads CASSPAGDVGYTF. DNA of the CDR3: TGTGCCAGCTCCCCCGCCGGAGATGTTGGCTACACCTTC. Variable domain in full (rest from reference TRBV18 and TRBJ1-2): NAGVMQNPRHLVRRRGQEARLRCSPMKGHSHVYWYRQLPEEGLKFMVYLQKENIIDESGMPKERFSAEFPKEGPSILRIQQVVRGDSAAYFCASSPAGDVGYTFGSGTRLTVV.

This clone was observed once. The chain has TRBV7-6 and TRBJ2-5; D is perhaps TRBD1 or TRBD2 (6 bases each). The V gene's germline CDR1 is SGHVS and CDR2 FNYEAQ. The CDR3 is made up of 13 amino acids. The ends were cut back, 5 bases at V and 8 bases at J, with 15 bases in the middle. Here the CDR3 DNA reads TGTGCCAGCAGCCCCCCTAGGGGGGTTACCCAGTACTTC. This translates into CASSPPRGVTQYF.

The CDR3 DNA follows: TGTGCCGGTTACACCGGGGAGCTGTTTTTT. It codes for CAGYTGELFF. The chain links TRBV2 to TRBJ2-2; D ambiguous. Germline CDR1 reads SNHLY; CDR2 reads FYNNEI. V was pared by 11 bases and J by 3 bases, with 4 bases between. The CDR3 spans 10 residues.

This clone was seen just once. The chain carries TRBV2 and TRBJ2-1, with TRBD1 as a possible D gene (5 bases). This CDR3 has 16 amino acids. Trimming pared 6 bases from V and 7 bases from J, leaving 22 bases between. CDR1 is SNHLY, CDR2 FYNNEI, per germline. The CDR3 DNA sequence: TGTGCCAGCAGGATCGAAGGAAGGGGCTTCGCTAATGAGCAGTTCTTC. Encoded protein: CASRIEGRGFANEQFF.

The CDR3, as DNA: TGTGCCAGCAGGTACGGTGGAGACTCCTACGAGCAGTACTTC. Protein product: CASRYGGDSYEQYF. This chain joins TRBV7-8 and TRBJ2-7; D call uncertain. CDR3 length: 14 amino acids. Trimming cost V 6 bases and J 0 bases, with 12 bases left between them. Germline CDR1 and CDR2: SGHVS and FQNEAQ.

This clone was picked up a small number of times. This chain connects TRBV5-5 to TRBJ1-1; D might be TRBD1 (5 bases). This CDR3 is 14 amino acids long. V was cut by 3 bases and J by 7 bases, with 16 bases left in between. In germline, CDR1 is SGHKS, CDR2 YYEKEE (reference sequence). CDR3 residues: CASSSEPGTFEAFF. The CDR3, as DNA: TGTGCCAGCAGCTCCGAGCCCGGGACTTTTGAAGCTTTCTTT.

This sequence joins TRBV5-1 and TRBJ2-3, with 8 bases fitting TRBD2. The CDR3 extends over 17 amino acids. V gave up 0 bases and J gave up 0 bases; unmatched junction bases: 6. Per germline, CDR1 SGHRS and CDR2 YFSETQ. CDR3 loop: CASSLGAGGTSTDTQYF. CDR3 sequence (DNA): TGCGCCAGCAGCTTGGGGGCGGGGGGCACAAGCACAGATACGCAGTATTTT.

This clone counts as medium-sized. CDR3 sequence: CASSWYRGRNEQFF. Here the CDR3 DNA reads TGTGCCAGCAGCTGGTACAGGGGAAGGAATGAGCAGTTCTTC. The genes are TRBV7-2 and TRBJ2-1, with 7 nucleotides matching TRBD1. Germline CDR1 SGHTA, CDR2 FQGNSA. The CDR3 covers 14 residues. Losses at the gene ends were 4 bases for V and 7 bases for J; bases not matched to a gene: 7.

The genes are TRBV23-1 and TRBJ1-5; D possibly corresponds to TRBD1 (5 bases). TRBV23-1 falls under the ORF class, with uncertain function. This CDR3 has 16 residues. With 0 bases removed from V and 0 bases from J, the gap between germline ends came to 9 bases. CDR3 DNA sequence: TGCGCCAGCAGTCAATCGAGGGGATATAGCAATCAGCCCCAGCATTTT. Its protein product is CASSQSRGYSNQPQHF.

The chain has TRBV27 and TRBJ2-6; D gene ambiguous. Germline lookup yields CDR1 MNHEY and CDR2 SMNVEV (reference sequence). The V and J ends lost 5 bases and 4 bases respectively, with 12 bases between them. CDR3 length: 15 residues. Here the CDR3 DNA reads TGTGCCAGCAGTCAATGGGATTCGGGGGCCAACGTCCTGACTTTC. This sequence encodes CASSQWDSGANVLTF.

The rearrangement links TRBV11-2 to TRBJ2-3; 7 nucleotides match TRBD2. The CDR3 consists of 15 residues. Unmatched junction bases numbered 6, after V lost 6 bases and J lost 0 bases. In germline, CDR1 is SGHAT, CDR2 FQNNGV. CDR3 region: CASSQAGVSTDTQYF. CDR3 DNA sequence: TGTGCCAGCAGTCAGGCGGGGGTTAGCACAGATACGCAGTATTTT.

This chain connects TRBV18 to TRBJ1-5; D is uncertain. V lost 5 bases and J lost 3, with 5 bases in between. Germline V CDR1 and CDR2: KGHSH, LQKENI. The CDR3 spans 12 residues. The chain's CDR3 is CASSVNNQPQHF. DNA of the CDR3: TGTGCCAGCTCAGTCAACAATCAGCCCCAGCATTTT.

This clone occurred once. The rearrangement joins TRBV19 to TRBJ2-3; TRBD2 might be the D (6 bases). The V and J ends lost 1 base and 1 base respectively, with 12 bases between them. The CDR3 is 16 amino acids. Germline loops: CDR1 LNHDA, CDR2 SQIVND (reference sequence). CDR3 DNA: TGTGCCAGTAGTATAGTGGCGGGGAGACGCACAGATACGCAGTATTTT. Amino acid sequence: CASSIVAGRRTDTQYF. Full variable domain (remainder filled in from reference TRBV19 and TRBJ2-3): DGGITQSPKYLFRKEGQNVTLSCEQNLNHDAMYWYRQDPGQGLRLIYYSQIVNDFQKGDIAEGYSVSREKKESFPLTVTSAQKNPTAFYLCASSIVAGRRTDTQYFGPGTRLTVL.

This rearrangement joins TRBV7-9 to TRBJ2-1; 9 nucleotides match TRBD1. V was pared by 5 bases and J by 8 bases, with 13 bases of the junction left unmatched. CDR1 and CDR2 from the germline V gene are SEHNR and FQNEAQ (reference sequence). This CDR3 is built from 16 residues. The DNA of the CDR3 is TGTGCCAGCAGCATGACCCGGGACAGGGTCAGGGATGAGCAGTTCTTC. It codes for CASSMTRDRVRDEQFF.

The chain carries TRBV10-1 and TRBJ2-1, with D uncertain. The germline V and J ends were trimmed by 1 base and 8 bases, with 12 bases remaining between them. CDR3 size: 14 residues. The germline gives CDR1 WNHNN, CDR2 SYGVQD (reference sequence). The CDR3 loop reads CASSEFPGPDEQFF. In DNA, the CDR3 is TGCGCCAGCAGTGAGTTTCCAGGACCTGATGAGCAGTTCTTC.

The sample holds a few counts of this clone. The chain is built from TRBV7-3 and TRBJ1-6; no definite D call. The germline V gene encodes CDR1 SGHTA and CDR2 FQGTGA. The CDR3 spans 15 residues. The V gene lost 6 bases and the J gene lost 5 bases, with 14 bases spanning the gap. CDR3 DNA: TGTGCCAGCAGTCGAACGCGCGCCGATAATTCACCCCTCCACTTT. Translation: CASSRTRADNSPLHF.

The chain joins TRBV5-1 to TRBJ2-1, with a weak D call TRBD2 (6 bases). The V end was cut by 0 bases, the J end by 8 bases, with 9 bases between. The CDR3 covers 13 residues. CDR1 and CDR2 from the germline V gene are SGHRS and YFSETQ. This CDR3 reads CASSLGGTYEQFF. CDR3 nucleotide sequence: TGCGCCAGCAGCTTGGGGGGGACTTATGAGCAGTTCTTC.

The chain employs TRBV2 and TRBJ1-4; D is unresolved. CDR1 and CDR2 from the germline V gene are SNHLY and FYNNEI. The CDR3 is 13 amino acids. Trimming pared 2 bases from V and 8 bases from J, leaving 9 bases between. CDR3 coding DNA: TGTGCCAGCAGTGAACAGGTTGAGGAAAAACTGTTTTTT. It translates to CASSEQVEEKLFF.

The chain recombines TRBV4-1 with TRBJ1-2; D remains ambiguous. The CDR3 consists of 13 residues. Trimming pared 1 base from V and 8 bases from J, leaving 11 bases between. In germline, CDR1 is MGHRA, CDR2 YSYEKL. As DNA, the CDR3 is TGCGCCAGCAGCCAAGTCGCGGGCTGGGGCTACACCTTC. Translation gives CASSQVAGWGYTF.

The rearrangement links TRBV5-1 to TRBJ1-6, with a tentative D call TRBD1 (6 bases). The CDR3 has 15 residues. Germline-derived CDR1 and CDR2 are SGHRS and YFSETQ. The V end lost 3 bases, the J end lost 5 bases, and 12 bases lay between the germline ends. CDR3 protein: CASSWTVANNSPLHF. In DNA, the CDR3 is TGCGCCAGCAGCTGGACAGTCGCGAATAATTCACCCCTCCACTTT.

Of note for this clone: A much larger clone sits a single nucleotide away, making a read error possible. The chain couples TRBV10-3 to TRBJ1-5, with unresolved D. The V and J ends lost 4 bases and 0 bases respectively, with 10 bases between them. The CDR3 length is 15 residues. Looked up from germline, CDR1 is ENHRY and CDR2 is SYGVKD. The CDR3 reads CAISGGDNSNQPQHF. The CDR3 nucleotides are TGTGCCATCAGTGGAGGAGATAATAGCAATCAGCCCCAGCATTTT.

This clone was seen once. The CDR3 protein is CASSLDLDRRYEQYF. DNA of the CDR3: TGCGCCAGCAGCTTGGATCTCGACAGGAGGTACGAGCAGTACTTC. The V gene is TRBV5-1, the J gene TRBJ2-7; D possibly corresponds to TRBD1 (6 bases). The germline V and J ends were trimmed by 0 bases and 4 bases, with 14 bases remaining between them. Germline CDR1 is SGHRS and CDR2 is YFSETQ. There are 15 residues in the CDR3. The variable domain in full, completed from reference TRBV5-1 and TRBJ2-7, reads KAGVTQTPRYLIKTRGQQVTLSCSPISGHRSVSWYQQTPGQGLQFLFEYFSETQRNKGNFPGRFSGRQFSNSRSEMNVSTLELGDSALYLCASSLDLDRRYEQYFGPGTRLTVT.

J is TRBJ1-5 and V is TRBV27, with 8 bases fitting TRBD1. V was clipped by 2 bases and J by 7 bases; unmatched bases: 13. Germline lookup yields CDR1 MNHEY and CDR2 SMNVEV (reference sequence). CDR3 length equals 17 residues. CDR3 sequence: CASSLMGGQGAWQPQHF. CDR3 in DNA: TGTGCCAGCAGTTTAATGGGCGGTCAGGGGGCCTGGCAGCCCCAGCATTTT.

The table lists this clone with a few counts. The chain couples TRBV5-8 to TRBJ2-3, with TRBD2 matching 10 bases. The CDR3 length is 17 residues. V was pared by 0 bases and J by 0 bases, with 4 bases of the junction left unmatched. Germline lookup yields CDR1 SGHTS and CDR2 YDEGEE. The CDR3: CASSLGTSGKSTDTQYF. The CDR3 nucleotides read TGTGCCAGCAGCTTGGGGACTAGCGGAAAAAGCACAGATACGCAGTATTTT.

V and J are TRBV25-1 and TRBJ1-2, with TRBD1 as a possible D gene (5 bases). The germline V and J ends were trimmed by 4 bases and 6 bases, with 6 bases remaining between them. This CDR3 contains 11 residues. Germline V gene data show CDR1 as MGHDK and CDR2 as SYGVNS. The CDR3 bases are TGTGCCAGCAGTGTGGGGGATGGCTACACCTTC. It specifies CASSVGDGYTF.